The rows below give T cell receptor beta chains drawn from one sample of a study of blood T cell repertoires in COVID-19. Generated by immunoSEQ multiplex PCR, the TCRdb table keeps only in-frame clones and is missing some. Of approximately 240,000 clones listed, 83% are singletons. The sequenced sample was peripheral blood. All receptors come from a woman aged 30 to 39 with COVID-19, enrolled during active disease. The CDR3 runs from the conserved cysteine through the conserved F or W. D genes are given only for firm matches. Clone sizes are given selectively: once, few, many, or a class where the clone is expanded.

cdr3_length | j_call | clone_size | v_call | d_call | cdr3_aa | cdr3_nt
18 | TRBJ2-3 | NA | TRBV7-9 | TRBD2 | CASSSTSGGLVVADTQYF | TGTGCCAGCAGCTCTACTAGCGGGGGGTTAGTGGTCGCAGATACGCAGTATTTT
15 | TRBJ2-2 | NA | TRBV7-3 | NA | CASSEDSFNTGELFF | TGTGCCAGCAGCGAGGACAGCTTCAACACCGGGGAGCTGTTTTTT
16 | TRBJ2-2 | NA | TRBV2 | TRBD1 | CASSRGTGGRTGELFF | TGTGCCAGCAGTCGTGGGACAGGGGGACGGACCGGGGAGCTGTTTTTT
18 | TRBJ2-2 | NA | TRBV9 | TRBD2 | CASSVDAGTSANTGELFF | TGTGCCAGCAGCGTGGATGCAGGGACTAGCGCTAACACCGGGGAGCTGTTTTTT
16 | TRBJ2-3 | NA | TRBV7-2 | TRBD2 | CASSTGLAGVTDTQYF | TGTGCCAGCAGTACAGGACTAGCGGGAGTCACAGATACGCAGTATTTT
18 | TRBJ2-6 | NA | TRBV7-2 | TRBD1 | CASSLWGRTGTGANVLTF | TGTGCCAGCAGCTTATGGGGCCGGACAGGGACTGGGGCCAACGTCCTGACTTTC
13 | TRBJ2-3 | NA | TRBV4-1 | NA | CASSPRLTDTQYF | TGCGCCAGCAGCCCTCGACTCACAGATACGCAGTATTTT
11 | TRBJ1-6 | NA | TRBV20-1 | NA | CSARATQPLHF | TGCAGTGCTAGAGCTACTCAACCCCTCCACTTT
16 | TRBJ2-4 | NA | TRBV10-3 | NA | CAISDGGKLAKNIQYF | TGTGCCATCAGTGACGGCGGGAAATTAGCCAAAAACATTCAGTACTTC
14 | TRBJ1-5 | NA | TRBV30 | TRBD1 | CAWSDGQGHQPQHF | TGTGCCTGGAGCGACGGACAGGGGCATCAGCCCCAGCATTTT
14 | TRBJ2-7 | NA | TRBV3-1/TRBV3-2 | NA | CASRQMGSDYEQYF | TGTGCCAGCCGACAGATGGGTTCCGACTACGAGCAGTACTTC
16 | TRBJ1-2 | many | TRBV7-9 | TRBD1 | CASSLPRTGGNYGYTF | TGTGCCAGCAGCCTACCAAGGACAGGGGGAAACTATGGCTACACCTTC
13 | TRBJ1-2 | NA | TRBV19 | NA | CASKSPGGYGYTF | TGTGCCAGTAAGAGCCCAGGTGGCTATGGCTACACCTTC
15 | TRBJ1-4 | few | TRBV7-2 | TRBD1 | CASSLVATGGEKLFF | TGTGCCAGCAGCTTAGTAGCGACAGGGGGTGAAAAACTGTTTTTT
13 | TRBJ1-2 | NA | TRBV12-3/TRBV12-4 | NA | CASSFWQGLGYTF | TGTGCCAGCAGTTTCTGGCAGGGGCTCGGCTACACCTTC
15 | TRBJ2-5 | NA | TRBV4-1 | TRBD2 | CASSEGLALGETQYF | TGCGCCAGCAGCGAGGGACTAGCCCTCGGAGAGACCCAGTACTTC
13 | TRBJ1-1 | NA | TRBV12-3/TRBV12-4 | NA | CASRWTANTEAFF | TGTGCCAGCAGGTGGACAGCGAACACTGAAGCTTTCTTT
11 | TRBJ2-7 | NA | TRBV19 | TRBD1 | CASSTGDEQYF | TGTGCCAGTAGCACAGGGGACGAGCAGTACTTC
16 | TRBJ1-1 | NA | TRBV11-1 | NA | CASSYPTGSTNTEAFF | TGTGCCAGCAGCTACCCGACAGGATCCACGAACACTGAAGCTTTCTTT
15 | TRBJ2-7 | NA | TRBV2 | NA | CASSGGVSGNYEQYF | TGTGCCAGCAGTGGGGGGGTCTCGGGGAACTACGAGCAGTACTTC
15 | TRBJ1-5 | NA | TRBV13 | NA | CASSLGAQSNQPQHF | TGTGCCAGCAGCTTAGGGGCCCAAAGCAATCAGCCCCAGCATTTT
18 | TRBJ2-4 | NA | TRBV7-9 | NA | CASSLTARRPATGNIQYF | TGTGCCAGCAGCTTGACGGCTCGACGACCTGCGACGGGAAACATTCAGTACTTC